The clone carrying this TCR beta chain has at least ten counts. Using RNA transcripts as the source, TCR beta CDR3 regions were amplified. The primer set for the first-round RT-PCR of the TCR CDR3 was HTBI. TCRdb processed the multiplex PCR reads anew with MiXCR; each CDR3 protein has one entry. The sample records about half a million distinct CDR3 sequences, approximately 25% being singletons. These data belong to a study of T cells in Graves' hyperthyroidism and ophthalmopathy. The CDR3 is 17 residues long. The germline CDR1 and CDR2 sequences are MNHEY and SVGEGT. V gave up 0 bases and J gave up 1 base; unmatched junction bases: 3. Together with thyroid ultrasound, orbital computed tomography, serum thyroxine and TRAb, clinical symptoms were used for diagnoses.

This rearrangement joins TRBV6-2 or TRBV6-3 to TRBJ2-2, with 9 bases that match TRBD2. The clonotype originates from a woman aged 25 to 39 with Graves' ophthalmopathy. Specimen: blood. CDR3 coding DNA: TGTGCCAGCAGTTACTCAATGACTAGCGGGAACACCGGGGAGCTGTTTTTT. Its translation: CASSYSMTSGNTGELFF.